Sequencing of this TCR beta chain was carried out in a study of T cell changes during pregnancy in multiple sclerosis. The repertoire was sequenced with immunoSEQ multiplex PCR; TCRdb's copy has only in-frame clones and lacks some. The table records about 61,000 clones, about 94% of them present only once. The CDR3 loop spans 14 amino acids. Trimming removed 4 bases from V and 4 bases from J; junction bases left unmatched: 3. Germline V gene data show CDR1 as SGHNT and CDR2 as YENEEA. Sample: CD8+ T cells from peripheral blood mononuclear cells, taken in the third trimester of pregnancy. This TCR came from a female donor with multiple sclerosis, enrolled in a pregnancy study. The chain carries TRBV11-3 and TRBJ2-1, with TRBD2 matching over 8 bases. The CDR3 DNA sequence: TGTGCCAGCAGCTACAGCGGGAGTTACAATGAGCAGTTCTTC. Translated: CASSYSGSYNEQFF. Using reference TRBV11-3 and TRBJ2-1 for the parts outside the CDR3, the full variable domain is EAGVVQSPRYKIIEKKQPVAFWCNPISGHNTLYWYLQNLGQGPELLIRYENEEAVDDSQLPKDRFSAERLKGVDSTLKIQPAELGDSAVYLCASSYSGSYNEQFFGPGTRLTVL.